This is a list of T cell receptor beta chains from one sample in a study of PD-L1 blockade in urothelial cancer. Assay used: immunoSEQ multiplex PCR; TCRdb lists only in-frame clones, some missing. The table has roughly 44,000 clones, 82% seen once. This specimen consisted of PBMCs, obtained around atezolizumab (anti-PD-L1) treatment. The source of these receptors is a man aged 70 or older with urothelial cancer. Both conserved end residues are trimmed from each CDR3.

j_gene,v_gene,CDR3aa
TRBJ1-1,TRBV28,ASSSGTGFPRAF
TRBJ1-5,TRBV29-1,SVVVSQGSQPQH
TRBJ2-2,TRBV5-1,ASSSGLAGRSTGELF
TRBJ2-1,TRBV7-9,ASSLDFNEQF
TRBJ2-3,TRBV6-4,ASSEVGGPPTDTQY
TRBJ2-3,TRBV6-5,ASSSRSSLSTDTQY
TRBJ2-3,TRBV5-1,ASSLTGGGTDTQY
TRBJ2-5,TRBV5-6,ASSRVGEDQETQY
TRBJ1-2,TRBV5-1,ASSSQGYSGYT
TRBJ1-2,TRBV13,ASSAGTGGNYGYT
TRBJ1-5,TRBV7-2,ASSLGGQGARDQH
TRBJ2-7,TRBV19,ASSIRVSNEQY
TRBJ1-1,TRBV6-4,ASSSGGAGTEAF
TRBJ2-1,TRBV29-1,SGGWGGVGNEQF
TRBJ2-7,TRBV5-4,ASSSGTGEVYEQY
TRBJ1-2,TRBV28,AWGRRGGGYT
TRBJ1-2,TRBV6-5,ASSSHTIQGGYT
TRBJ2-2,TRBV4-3,ASSYPPGTGYTGELF
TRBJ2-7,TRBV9,ASSPTPGTGAEQY
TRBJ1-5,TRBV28,ASSLRRGGQPQH
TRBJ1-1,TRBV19,ASSIGQGAPTNTEAF
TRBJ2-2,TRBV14,ASSHRTGMAGELF
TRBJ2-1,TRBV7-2,ASSSGLDRF
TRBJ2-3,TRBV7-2,ASSLSGGDTDTQY
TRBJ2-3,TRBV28,ASSFEPIDTQY
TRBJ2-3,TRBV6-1,ASSEGSGGMTDTQY
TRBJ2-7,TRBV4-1,ASSQGTSSGVYSYEQY
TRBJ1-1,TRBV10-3,AIRRERGNTEAF
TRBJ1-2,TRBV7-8,ASSLDSNYGYT
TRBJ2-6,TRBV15,ATSSRTTGANVLT
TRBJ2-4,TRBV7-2,ASSWRQGEDIQY
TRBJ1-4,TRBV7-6,ASSPTGKEKLF
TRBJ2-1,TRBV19,ASLEVSGYYNEQF
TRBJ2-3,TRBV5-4,ASSLQGEDTQY
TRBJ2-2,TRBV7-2,ASRQRLAGGAGELF
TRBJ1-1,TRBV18,ASSPPSRKNTEAF
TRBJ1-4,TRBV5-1,ASSPDRYNEKLF
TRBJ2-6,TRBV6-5,ASRVSSGANVLT
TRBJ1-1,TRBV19,ASSRGQVVLNTEAF
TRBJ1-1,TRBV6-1,ASTTLGQLNTEAF